This TCR beta chain was retrieved from a study of T cells after yellow fever vaccination. Study conclusions and caveats: Repertoires obtained by FACS sorting could include abundant clonotypes that entered as contaminants from the bulk population. Subsequent to the booster, the majority of primary-vaccination clones reappeared (roughly 95% CD4, 88% CD8). The secondary response showed a weaker magnitude and a faster peak, day 5 versus 15.

Worth noting for this clonotype: Its antigen is unknown.

Generation of TCR cDNA used 5'RACE template switching (which added a universal primer site and UMIs). MiXCR was run by TCRdb on the 5' RACE reads, yielding one entry per CDR3 protein. There are 450,000 to 550,000 distinct CDR3 sequences in the sample; 15% to 20% occur only once, and over 11% lies in the top ten. This CDR3 is 15 amino acids long. V was clipped by 5 bases and J by 7 bases; unmatched bases: 10. This receptor was taken from a young man who received the YFV17D yellow fever vaccine. This rearrangement joins TRBV12-3 or TRBV12-4 to TRBJ2-1, with 8 nucleotides matching TRBD1. Sequencing used PBMCs, obtained 15 days after the yellow fever booster vaccination. The CDR3 DNA is TGTGCCAGCAGTGAAACAGGGGGTGCGTGGAATGAGCAGTTCTTC. Its translation: CASSETGGAWNEQFF.